This TCR beta chain originates from a study of OX40 agonist ivuxolimab in advanced cancers. Repertoires were generated with immunoSEQ multiplex PCR, while TCRdb's copy carries only in-frame clones and drops some. The sample records fewer than 85,000 clones, roughly nine tenths being singletons. This receptor was taken from an adult with an advanced solid tumor such as melanoma, head and neck, liver or kidney cancer. Here the sequenced sample was CD4+ or CD8+ T cells sorted from blood, taken in a trial of the OX40 agonist ivuxolimab.

CDR3 region: CASSYGQGNTEAFF. CDR3 bases: TGTGCCAGCAGTTATGGACAGGGGAACACTGAAGCTTTCTTT. The chain joins TRBV6-5 to TRBJ1-1; 8 bases align to TRBD1. This CDR3 has 14 amino acids. CDR1 is MNHEY and CDR2 is SVGAGI in the germline V gene. Germline trimming cut 3 bases from V and 1 base from J; bases unmatched to any gene: 1.